A selection of T cell receptor beta chains follows, all from one sample in a study of blood T cell repertoires in COVID-19. Profiled with immunoSEQ multiplex PCR; TCRdb holds only in-frame clones, not every one. The table includes about 400,000 clones, around 87% detected once. Sequencing used PBMCs or T cells enriched from blood (not recorded which). Source of these receptors: a man aged 35 to 55 in a cohort exposed to, infected with or recovered from COVID-19 (not recorded which). CDR3s include the opening cysteine and the closing phenylalanine or tryptophan. The D gene is left open where the match is weak. Clone size is given for some rows only: seen once, a few or many times, or a class if the clone is expanded.

d_gene,v_gene,abundance,j_gene,CDR3aa,CDR3nt
TRBD2,TRBV10-2,.,TRBJ2-7,CASSHEGGRAYEQYF,TGCGCCAGCAGCCATGAGGGCGGGAGGGCATACGAGCAGTACTTC
.,TRBV27,.,TRBJ2-5,CASSLRLTETQYF,TGTGCCAGCAGTTTAAGACTAACGGAGACCCAGTACTTC
.,TRBV3-1/TRBV3-2,.,TRBJ2-3,CASSQGWFGSSTDTQYF,TGTGCCAGCAGCCAAGGGTGGTTTGGGAGCTCCACAGATACGCAGTATTTT
TRBD2,TRBV6-5,.,TRBJ2-1,CASISGRAGSNEQFF,TGTGCCAGTATTAGCGGGAGGGCCGGTAGTAATGAGCAGTTCTTC
TRBD2,TRBV7-2,.,TRBJ2-1,CASSPSGTYNEQFF,TGTGCCAGCAGCCCTAGCGGGACCTACAATGAGCAGTTCTTC
.,TRBV19,.,TRBJ2-1,CASSTKGLNNEQFF,TGTGCCAGTAGTACAAAAGGACTAAACAATGAGCAGTTCTTC
.,TRBV19,.,TRBJ1-2,CASSIKGQGQSNYGYTF,TGTGCCAGTAGTATCAAGGGGCAGGGCCAATCTAACTATGGCTACACCTTC
.,TRBV28,.,TRBJ1-1,CASSLSSQGLYTEAFF,TGTGCCAGCAGTTTATCCTCCCAGGGCTTATACACTGAAGCTTTCTTT
.,TRBV28,.,TRBJ1-5,CASSLYGAGARRQPQHF,TGTGCCAGCAGTTTATACGGGGCAGGGGCGCGACGTCAGCCCCAGCATTTT
TRBD1,TRBV19,few,TRBJ2-1,CASSIGMTGANEQFF,TGTGCCAGTAGTATAGGCATGACAGGGGCAAATGAGCAGTTCTTC
.,TRBV27,.,TRBJ2-1,CASSHQTRSSYNEQFF,TGTGCCAGCAGCCATCAGACGAGGAGCTCCTACAATGAGCAGTTCTTC
.,TRBV25-1,once,TRBJ1-1,CASRIGNTEAFF,TGTGCCAGCAGGATCGGGAACACTGAAGCTTTCTTT
.,TRBV28,.,TRBJ1-1,CASSIMTTRWDTEAFF,TGTGCCAGCAGCATAATGACTACGCGGTGGGACACTGAAGCTTTCTTT
TRBD2,TRBV19,once,TRBJ2-7,CASSPKAGGSYEQYF,TGTGCCAGTAGTCCAAAGGCGGGAGGATCCTACGAGCAGTACTTC
.,TRBV12-5,.,TRBJ2-1,CASGLGSGSSYNEQFF,TGTGCTAGTGGTTTGGGATCGGGGAGCTCCTACAATGAGCAGTTCTTC